This is a list of T cell receptor beta chains from one sample in a study of CD8+CD57+ T cells in acquired aplastic anemia. TCRdb re-called the reads through MiXCR, storing one row per CDR3 protein. Among 270,000 or so distinct CDR3 sequences, around 82% were seen once, and the ten largest hold 40% to 55%. Sequenced input: sorted CD4+, CD8+, or CD8+CD57+ T cells (not recorded which) from PBMCs. These receptors were obtained from a human donor with aplastic anemia. Each CDR3 is given with its conserved first and last residue. Each record gives: D gene, V gene, clone size, J gene, CDR3 DNA, CDR3 protein. D genes are given only for firm matches. Size is stated for part of the rows, as once, few or many counts, or as a class when the clone is expanded.

>-|TRBV11-1|-|TRBJ2-1
TGTGCCAGCAGCTTCACCACGATTGGGGGGAGCGATGAGCAGTTCTTC
CASSFTTIGGSDEQFF
>-|TRBV11-3|-|TRBJ1-2
TGTGCCAGCAGCCTAGGTCAACCAGGGAGCTATGGCTACACCTTC
CASSLGQPGSYGYTF
>-|TRBV5-4|-|TRBJ2-7
TGTGCCAGCAGCTTGGCGGGTAACGAGCAGTACTTC
CASSLAGNEQYF
>-|TRBV7-2|-|TRBJ2-1
TGTGCCAGCAGCTTTGCAAGAGGTCCGGGTACCCATGAGCAGTTCTTC
CASSFARGPGTHEQFF
>-|TRBV20-1|-|TRBJ2-7
TGCAGTGCCAGTAGTCGGGGACGCAAGTACTTC
CSASSRGRKYF
>-|TRBV4-1|-|TRBJ1-2
TGCGCCAGCAGGCAATCGGGTTTAGATGGCTACTCCTTC
CASRQSGLDGYSF
>TRBD2|TRBV4-2|-|TRBJ2-5
TGTGCCAGCAGCCAAGTCCACGGACTAGCGGGGGGACAAGAGACCCAGTACTTC
CASSQVHGLAGGQETQYF
>-|TRBV7-9|-|TRBJ1-1
TGTGCCAGCAGTGGGGAGGGGGGGGGGAGCACTGAAGCTTTCTTT
CASSGEGGGSTEAFF
>-|TRBV9|-|TRBJ2-5
TGTGCCAGCAGTTCTAGCGCGACTTGGGGCGGGACCCAGTACTTC
CASSSSATWGGTQYF
>-|TRBV29-1|many|TRBJ2-3
TGCAGCGTTGAAGATATGACGGGAGCAGATACGCAGTATTTT
CSVEDMTGADTQYF
>TRBD1|TRBV9|once|TRBJ1-5
TGTGCCATCAGCCAGGGGGACCTTAGCAGCCAGCACCAGCATTTT
CAISQGDLSSQHQHF